These 21 T cell receptor beta chains were sequenced from one sample in a study of cytomegalovirus exposure and HLA in healthy donors. Amplification used 60 Vbeta primers and 13 Jbeta primers. Only in-frame clones appear in the TCRdb table, and some are missing; sequencing was by immunoSEQ multiplex PCR. The sample shows around 140,000 clones, approximately 80% of them seen only once. The sample was PBMCs. Every receptor here comes from a woman between 40 and 55 years old in good health and CMV-seronegative.

Notes on this clone: Other DNA sequences of this sample code for an identical CDR3. The chain couples TRBV28 to TRBJ1-5, with TRBD1 identical over 10 bases. Trimming removed 6 bases from V and 5 bases from J; junction bases left unmatched: 4. This CDR3 has 14 amino acids. Per the germline V gene, CDR1 is MDHEN and CDR2 is SYDVKM. The DNA of the CDR3 is TGTGCCAGCAGCCCCGGACAGGGGGATCAGCCCCAGCATTTT. Translated, it gives CASSPGQGDQPQHF. Based on the CDR3 plus reference TRBV28 and TRBJ1-5, the full variable domain is DVKVTQSSRYLVKRTGEKVFLECVQDMDHENMFWYRQDPGLGLRLIYFSYDVKMKEKGDIPEGYSVSREKKERFSLILESASTNQTSMYLCASSPGQGDQPQHFGDGTRLSIL.

The chain carries TRBV30 and TRBJ1-1; weak D call: TRBD1 (5 bases). V lost 2 bases to trimming and J lost 1 base, with 8 bases between them. CDR3 length equals 13 residues. CDR1 and CDR2 (germline): GTSNPN, SVGIG (reference sequence). The CDR3, as DNA: TGTGCCTGGAGTCGGCAGGGGAACACTGAAGCTTTCTTT. This codes for CAWSRQGNTEAFF.

The rearrangement uses TRBV7-2 and TRBJ1-1; D not resolved. V was clipped by 5 bases and J by 10 bases, with 17 bases between them. The length of the CDR3 is 13 residues. Per the germline V gene, CDR1 is SGHTA and CDR2 is FQGNSA. The CDR3 sequence: CASSPDARVGAFF. The CDR3 DNA reads TGTGCCAGCAGCCCCGACGCGAGGGTCGGAGCTTTCTTT.

The chain links TRBV9 to TRBJ2-1; 9 bases fit TRBD2. V lost 4 bases, J lost 3 bases, and 11 bases stayed unmatched. The CDR3 sequence is 17 residues long. Germline loops: CDR1 SGDLS, CDR2 YYNGEE. As DNA, the CDR3 is TGTGCCAGCAGCCCTGTTCGCGGGAGGGCCCTCTACAATGAGCAGTTCTTC. Protein: CASSPVRGRALYNEQFF.

The rearrangement joins TRBV5-1 to TRBJ1-4; TRBD1 is a possible D gene (5 bases). The CDR3 has 14 amino acids. The V gene lost 4 bases and the J gene lost 12 bases, with 19 bases spanning the gap. Germline-derived CDR1 and CDR2 are SGHRS and YFSETQ. The chain's CDR3 is CASSLRDVEGELFF. CDR3 bases: TGCGCCAGCAGCCTCCGGGACGTGGAGGGAGAACTGTTTTTT.

As for this clone: The junction shows a germline mismatch at one end, possibly a read error. Other DNA sequences of this sample code for an identical CDR3. V and J are TRBV4-3 and TRBJ1-2; 9 bases are a match to TRBD1. Germline CDR1 and CDR2: LGHNA and YSLEER. The CDR3 runs 15 residues. CDR3 in DNA: TGCGCCAGCAGCCAGGGACAGGGTCATATCTATGGCTACACCTTT. The encoded protein is CASSQGQGHIYGYTF.

The chain joins TRBV2 to TRBJ2-5; the D gene is possibly TRBD2 (5 bases). The J call may be faulty, since TRBJ2-7 better matches the DNA end. This CDR3 spans 15 amino acids. CDR1 SNHLY and CDR2 FYNNEI come from the germline V gene. DNA of the CDR3: TGTGCCAGCAGGACAAACTCCGAGAGGGTGGGCGAGCAGTACTTC. Translated, it gives CASRTNSERVGEQYF.

This clone was counted a few times. J is TRBJ1-1 and V is TRBV25-1; D unresolved. Trimming took off 6 bases at V and 4 bases at J, with 12 bases between the two ends. This CDR3 is 13 amino acids long. Germline V gene lookup returns CDR1 MGHDK and CDR2 SYGVNS. The chain's CDR3 is CASRAGMVTEAFF. The CDR3 DNA reads TGTGCCAGCAGAGCGGGGATGGTCACTGAAGCTTTCTTT.

CDR3 coding DNA: TGTGCCAGCAGTGTAGGGACAGGGTGGAGGGCCCAGCATTTT. Translating it yields CASSVGTGWRAQHF. This chain joins TRBV2 and TRBJ1-5; TRBD1 matches at 9 bases. Trimming at V came to 4 bases and at J to 11 bases, leaving 9 bases not matched to a gene. The V gene's germline CDR1 is SNHLY and CDR2 FYNNEI. CDR3 length equals 14 residues.

This clone was seen only once. Relative to the germline gene, one junction end is altered; a read error may explain this. The CDR3, as DNA: TGTTCCAGCAGCCTCGAGGGGGACCCGGGGGGCTATGGCTACACCTTC. It specifies CSSSLEGDPGGYGYTF. The gene calls are TRBV7-9 and TRBJ1-2, with D possibly being TRBD1 (6 bases). In germline, CDR1 is SEHNR, CDR2 FQNEAQ (reference sequence). This CDR3 is 16 amino acids long.

V and J are TRBV7-2 and TRBJ1-5; D possibly corresponds to TRBD1 (5 bases). This CDR3 has 14 residues. The ends were cut back, 3 bases at V and 6 bases at J, with 12 bases in the middle. Germline V gene sequence: CDR1 SGHTA, CDR2 FQGNSA. CDR3 DNA: TGTGCCAGCAGCTTTGATCAGGGAAGTCAGCCCCAGCATTTT. Protein product: CASSFDQGSQPQHF.

A remark on this clone: Distinct nucleotide sequences in the sample also encode this CDR3. This chain uses TRBV7-9 with TRBJ1-5; weak D call: TRBD1 (5 bases). Trimming stripped 2 bases from V and 3 bases from J, with 17 bases between. The CDR3 has 17 amino acids. From germline, CDR1 is SEHNR and CDR2 FQNEAQ (reference sequence). The CDR3 sequence is CASSLKGAISPNQPQHF. DNA for the CDR3: TGTGCCAGCAGCTTAAAAGGGGCCATATCTCCCAATCAGCCCCAGCATTTT. The whole variable domain, remainder taken from reference TRBV7-9 and TRBJ1-5, is DTGVSQNPRHKITKRGQNVTFRCDPISEHNRLYWYRQTLGQGPEFLTYFQNEAQLEKSRLLSDRFSAERPKGSFSTLEIQRTEQGDSAMYLCASSLKGAISPNQPQHFGDGTRLSIL.

The genes are TRBV6-5 and TRBJ1-2; 9 nucleotides align to TRBD1. Per germline, CDR1 MNHEY and CDR2 SVGAGI. This CDR3 region has 15 residues. Trimming cost V 0 bases and J 7 bases; bases outside gene matches: 6. The CDR3: CASSYSRGQGTGYTF. As DNA, the CDR3 is TGTGCCAGCAGTTACTCCCGAGGACAGGGGACTGGCTACACCTTC.

The CDR3 region is CSVERTGFNYGYTF. CDR3 nucleotide sequence: TGCAGCGTTGAAAGGACAGGATTTAACTATGGCTACACCTTC. V gene TRBV29-1 combines with J gene TRBJ1-2; TRBD1 matches 7 bases. CDR1 is SQVTM and CDR2 is ANQGSEA in the germline V gene. The V and J ends lost 2 bases and 1 base, in that order; junction bases with no gene match: 4. The CDR3 is 14 residues long.

V is TRBV11-2 and J is TRBJ2-7; 7 bases agree with TRBD1. V was clipped by 1 base and J by 5 bases; unmatched bases: 11. Germline values: CDR1 SGHAT, CDR2 FQNNGV. This CDR3 has 16 residues. This CDR3 reads CASSLGLWQGVHEQYF. CDR3 in DNA: TGTGCCAGCAGCTTAGGGCTGTGGCAGGGGGTCCACGAGCAGTACTTC.

The rearrangement uses TRBV6-1 and TRBJ2-7; possible D gene TRBD1, 5 bases. With 4 bases removed from V and 4 bases from J, the gap between germline ends came to 8 bases. CDR3 length equals 12 residues. CDR1 is MNHNS, CDR2 SASEGT, per germline. The CDR3 is CASSVGAYEQYF. The CDR3 region has the DNA TGTGCCAGCAGTGTAGGGGCTTACGAGCAGTACTTC.

This sequence joins TRBV19 and TRBJ2-2; 9 bases match TRBD1. The CDR3 runs to 16 residues. The trim removed 5 bases at V and 1 base at J, leaving 5 bases unmatched. Germline V gene lookup returns CDR1 LNHDA and CDR2 SQIVND (reference sequence). The DNA for the CDR3 is TGTGCCAGTAGTTTGGGGACAGGGAGGAACACCGGGGAGCTGTTTTTT. Translated, it gives CASSLGTGRNTGELFF.

The CDR3 region has the DNA TGTGCCAGCAGACCGGGACACCTTACAGATACGCAGTATTTT. It yields the protein CASRPGHLTDTQYF. The J gene is TRBJ2-3, the V gene TRBV7-2, with D possibly TRBD1 on 6 matching bases. V was trimmed by 6 bases and J by 3 bases, leaving 13 bases between them. CDR1 SGHTA and CDR2 FQGNSA come from the germline V gene. This CDR3 comprises 14 residues.

The rearrangement links TRBV6-6 to TRBJ1-1; no firm D call. V lost 5 bases and J 1 base, leaving 11 bases between the germline ends. This CDR3 comprises 14 residues. CDR1 is MNHNY and CDR2 is SVGAGI in the germline V gene (reference sequence). The CDR3 nucleotides read TGTGCCAGCAGTCAACCACTGAAGAACACTGAAGCTTTCTTT. It is translated as CASSQPLKNTEAFF.

This clone was observed a few times. This sequence joins TRBV5-1 and TRBJ2-2, with 7 bases identical to TRBD2. Trimming cost V 0 bases and J 6 bases; bases outside gene matches: 8. This CDR3 has 16 amino acids. Germline CDR1 and CDR2: SGHRS and YFSETQ. In DNA, the CDR3 is TGCGCCAGCAGCTTGGAGGCGGCGGGAGTGGCCGGGGAGCTGTTTTTT. This codes for CASSLEAAGVAGELFF.

This clone appeared a single time. This chain joins TRBV19 and TRBJ2-1, with 7 nucleotides matching TRBD1. The CDR3 sequence is 16 residues long. Trimming cost V 6 bases and J 0 bases; bases outside gene matches: 8. CDR1 and CDR2 (germline): LNHDA, SQIVND (reference sequence). The CDR3 here is CASRALGGLSYNEQFF. CDR3 DNA: TGTGCCAGTAGGGCGTTAGGGGGCCTCTCCTACAATGAGCAGTTCTTC.